A selection of T cell receptor beta chains follows, all from one sample in a study of T cells in localized non-small cell lung cancer. Clones were sequenced by immunoSEQ multiplex PCR, and TCRdb holds only the in-frame ones, with some missing. Of approximately 30,000 clones in the sample, 91% were seen once. The sequences come from peripheral blood mononuclear cells, collected before any cancer treatment. These TCRs come from a female donor older than 55 with stage II lung adenocarcinoma. Both conserved end residues are part of each CDR3. The order of the fields is clone size, J gene, D gene, V gene, CDR3 protein, CDR3 DNA. A D gene is named only where the DNA matches it firmly. Clone size appears in some rows only: once, few, many, or a class for an expanded clone.

.,TRBJ1-5,.,TRBV19,CASSLQPGNQPQHF,TGTGCCAGTAGTCTACAGCCCGGTAATCAGCCCCAGCATTTT
.,TRBJ2-1,.,TRBV30,CAWSVQLVNEQFF,TGTGCCTGGAGTGTTCAACTAGTTAATGAGCAGTTCTTC
.,TRBJ1-1,.,TRBV5-4,CASGSSNTEAFF,TGTGCCAGCGGCTCGAGTAACACTGAAGCTTTCTTT
once,TRBJ1-1,.,TRBV18,CASSPSGMNTEAFF,TGTGCCAGCTCACCATCCGGAATGAACACTGAAGCTTTCTTT
few,TRBJ2-7,.,TRBV28,CASSPRSFLEYF,TGTGCCAGCAGTCCCCGGTCTTTCTTGGAGTACTTC
.,TRBJ1-1,.,TRBV7-2,CASSWAGSLEAFF,TGTGCCAGCAGCTGGGCAGGCTCTCTTGAAGCTTTCTTT
.,TRBJ1-2,.,TRBV30,CAWSVHVALGGYTF,TGTGCCTGGAGTGTACACGTGGCACTCGGTGGCTACACCTTC
.,TRBJ2-4,.,TRBV5-8,CASSLGTNIAKNIQYF,TGTGCCAGCAGCCTAGGGACAAATATAGCCAAAAACATTCAGTACTTC
.,TRBJ1-2,.,TRBV5-4,CASSLEGINYGYTF,TGTGCCAGCAGCTTGGAAGGGATTAACTATGGCTACACCTTC
.,TRBJ2-7,TRBD1,TRBV15,CATSRGGTGASLEQYF,TGTGCCACCAGCAGAGGGGGGACAGGGGCTTCCCTCGAGCAGTACTTC
few,TRBJ1-5,.,TRBV7-9,CASSLTLNQPQHF,TGTGCCAGCAGCTTAACCCTCAATCAGCCCCAGCATTTT
.,TRBJ1-2,.,TRBV5-5,CASSEAGAYGYTF,TGTGCCAGCAGTGAGGCAGGAGCTTATGGCTACACCTTC
.,TRBJ1-1,.,TRBV28,CASSLGSNTEAFF,TGTGCCAGCAGCCTTGGTTCGAACACTGAAGCTTTCTTT
.,TRBJ1-6,.,TRBV9,CASSVGIGVGGSPLHF,TGTGCCAGCAGCGTAGGTATAGGGGTAGGTGGTTCACCCCTCCACTTT
.,TRBJ1-1,TRBD1,TRBV19,CASRDRANTEAFF,TGTGCCAGTCGGGACAGGGCGAACACTGAAGCTTTCTTT
.,TRBJ2-7,.,TRBV29-1,CSVLAAGGGFGTEQYF,TGCAGCGTCTTGGCGGCGGGCGGAGGGTTTGGGACCGAGCAGTACTTC
.,TRBJ2-7,.,TRBV30,CAWSVRNSYEQYF,TGTGCCTGGAGTGTACGGAACTCCTACGAGCAGTACTTC
.,TRBJ2-7,TRBD2,TRBV6-6,CASSLSGLAYEQYF,TGTGCCAGCAGCCTGAGTGGACTAGCGTACGAGCAGTACTTC
.,TRBJ1-4,.,TRBV28,CASSLKEKLFF,TGTGCCAGCAGTTTGAAAGAAAAACTGTTTTTT
.,TRBJ2-2,TRBD2,TRBV7-7,CSSGSVTGELFF,TGCTCGAGCGGGAGCGTTACCGGGGAGCTGTTTTTT
.,TRBJ1-5,.,TRBV28,CASSLGIVYQPQHF,TGTGCCAGCAGTTTAGGGATAGTTTATCAGCCCCAGCATTTT
.,TRBJ1-1,.,TRBV5-6,CASSLAPGRNTEAFF,TGTGCCAGCAGCTTGGCCCCGGGCAGGAACACTGAAGCTTTCTTT
once,TRBJ1-1,TRBD1,TRBV18,CASSPPRGREETEAFF,TGTGCCAGCTCACCACCGAGGGGGCGAGAAGAAACTGAAGCTTTCTTT
.,TRBJ2-7,.,TRBV28,CASSLRPPYEQYF,TGTGCCAGCAGTTTGCGGCCCCCCTACGAGCAGTACTTC
.,TRBJ1-1,.,TRBV6-5,CASSSNRLNTEAFF,TGTGCCAGCAGTTCGAACAGACTGAACACTGAAGCTTTCTTT
.,TRBJ1-1,.,TRBV19,CASGGSGTTEAFF,TGTGCCAGTGGGGGTAGCGGGACCACTGAAGCTTTCTTT
.,TRBJ2-5,TRBD1,TRBV11-2,CASSLRQGPQETQYF,TGTGCCAGCAGCTTAAGACAGGGGCCCCAAGAGACCCAGTACTTC
.,TRBJ1-4,TRBD1,TRBV7-2,CASSQQGQVNEKLFF,TGTGCCAGCAGCCAGCAGGGACAGGTGAATGAAAAACTGTTTTTT
.,TRBJ1-1,.,TRBV5-5,CASSLLPGTEAFF,TGTGCCAGCAGCTTGTTGCCGGGCACTGAAGCTTTCTTT
.,TRBJ1-1,.,TRBV5-1,CASSFSLRTANTEAFF,TGCGCCAGCAGCTTCTCGCTTCGGACAGCCAACACTGAAGCTTTCTTT
.,TRBJ2-1,TRBD2,TRBV13,CASSFLTSGRNNEQFF,TGTGCCAGCAGCTTCCTAACTAGCGGGCGGAACAATGAGCAGTTCTTC
.,TRBJ1-4,TRBD1,TRBV15,CATRREGTGGEKLFF,TGTGCCACCAGAAGGGAGGGGACAGGGGGTGAAAAACTGTTTTTT
.,TRBJ2-2,.,TRBV29-1,CSVDPGAGFTGELFF,TGCAGCGTTGACCCCGGGGCAGGGTTCACCGGGGAGCTGTTTTTT
.,TRBJ2-2,.,TRBV27,CASSLGQGLSELFF,TGTGCCAGCAGTTTAGGACAGGGACTATCCGAGCTGTTTTTT
.,TRBJ2-3,TRBD2,TRBV28,CASSFGLASSTDTQYF,TGTGCCAGCAGTTTCGGACTAGCCTCTAGCACAGATACGCAGTATTTT
.,TRBJ2-2,.,TRBV19,CASSKGQNTGELFF,TGTGCCAGTAGTAAAGGACAGAACACCGGGGAGCTGTTTTTT
.,TRBJ2-5,.,TRBV27,CASSLSEGPGETQYF,TGTGCCAGCAGTTTATCCGAGGGGCCGGGCGAGACCCAGTACTTC
.,TRBJ2-3,.,TRBV5-1,CASSWGQRGTDTQYF,TGCGCCAGCAGCTGGGGACAGCGGGGCACAGATACGCAGTATTTT
once,TRBJ1-4,.,TRBV5-1,CASSLGEAGEKLFF,TGCGCCAGCAGCTTGGGAGAAGCAGGTGAAAAACTGTTTTTT
.,TRBJ2-6,.,TRBV2,CAGSGAPGANVLTF,TGTGCCGGGTCGGGGGCGCCCGGGGCCAACGTCCTGACTTTC
.,TRBJ2-2,TRBD1,TRBV5-1,CASSFGQDSGELFF,TGCGCCAGCAGCTTCGGACAGGATTCCGGGGAGCTGTTTTTT
.,TRBJ1-1,TRBD1,TRBV18,CASSPFTGQGIMNTEAFF,TGTGCCAGCTCACCCTTCACAGGACAGGGGATAATGAACACTGAAGCTTTCTTT